Listed below are T cell receptor beta chains from one sample, sequenced in a study of T cell responses to AZD1222 COVID-19 vaccine. Clones were sequenced by immunoSEQ multiplex PCR, and TCRdb holds only the in-frame ones, with some missing. The table includes around 130,000 clones, approximately 85% detected once. The sequenced sample was peripheral blood, obtained 28 days after the second AZD1222 dose. These receptors all come from an adult who received the AZD1222 COVID-19 vaccine. Both conserved end residues are part of each CDR3. The order of the fields is V gene, D gene, J gene, clone size, CDR3 DNA, CDR3 protein. The D gene is left open where the match is weak. Rows may omit the clone size; those that give it use once, few, many or a size class.

V gene: TRBV5-1; D gene: .; J gene: TRBJ1-5; clone size: .; CDR3 DNA: TGCGCCAGCAGCTTGTTTGGACAGAGCAATCAGCCCCAGCATTTT; CDR3 protein: CASSLFGQSNQPQHF
V gene: TRBV6-2/TRBV6-3; D gene: .; J gene: TRBJ2-1; clone size: .; CDR3 DNA: TGTGCCAGCAGTTTATATAATGAGCAGTTCTTC; CDR3 protein: CASSLYNEQFF
V gene: TRBV7-2; D gene: TRBD2; J gene: TRBJ2-1; clone size: once; CDR3 DNA: TGTGCCAGCAGCTTAGCGCGGGGGGTGGGCAATGAGCAGTTCTTC; CDR3 protein: CASSLARGVGNEQFF
V gene: TRBV7-6; D gene: .; J gene: TRBJ2-1; clone size: .; CDR3 DNA: TGTGCCAGCAGCTCTGACTCAGAGGAGCAGTTCTTC; CDR3 protein: CASSSDSEEQFF
V gene: TRBV30; D gene: .; J gene: TRBJ2-7; clone size: .; CDR3 DNA: TGTGCCTGGAGCGCGTCGGGGGACGGTGAGCAGTACTTC; CDR3 protein: CAWSASGDGEQYF
V gene: TRBV2; D gene: TRBD1; J gene: TRBJ1-6; clone size: .; CDR3 DNA: TGTGCCAGCGCTGAGGACAGGGGGAATCCCCTCCACTTT; CDR3 protein: CASAEDRGNPLHF
V gene: TRBV7-2; D gene: .; J gene: TRBJ1-3; clone size: .; CDR3 DNA: TGTGCCAGCAGTACAGGACCCTCAAGCTCTGGAAACACCATATATTTT; CDR3 protein: CASSTGPSSSGNTIYF
V gene: TRBV19; D gene: TRBD2; J gene: TRBJ2-2; clone size: .; CDR3 DNA: TGTGCCAGCACGACTAGCGGGGGGGCCCCGAACACCGGGGAGCTGTTTTTT; CDR3 protein: CASTTSGGAPNTGELFF
V gene: TRBV5-1; D gene: .; J gene: TRBJ1-1; clone size: .; CDR3 DNA: TGCGCCAGCAGCTTGCGGGCAGGCACTGGGGTGAACACTGAAGCTTTCTTT; CDR3 protein: CASSLRAGTGVNTEAFF
V gene: TRBV4-1; D gene: .; J gene: TRBJ1-6; clone size: .; CDR3 DNA: TGCGCCAGCAGCCAAGCCGGGACGGTAAATTCACCCCTCCACTTT; CDR3 protein: CASSQAGTVNSPLHF
V gene: TRBV4-2; D gene: .; J gene: TRBJ1-5; clone size: .; CDR3 DNA: TGTGCCAGCAGCGAAGTTAGCCAGACCCCCAGGCCCCAGCATTTT; CDR3 protein: CASSEVSQTPRPQHF
V gene: TRBV2; D gene: TRBD1; J gene: TRBJ1-1; clone size: few; CDR3 DNA: TGTGCCAGCAGTTCACCGGGACAGGGGGTCCCTGAAGCTTTCTTT; CDR3 protein: CASSSPGQGVPEAFF
V gene: TRBV7-2; D gene: .; J gene: TRBJ2-1; clone size: .; CDR3 DNA: TGTGCCAGCAGCTCGCAGGGGCCATACAATGAGCAGTTCTTC; CDR3 protein: CASSSQGPYNEQFF
V gene: TRBV18; D gene: TRBD2; J gene: TRBJ2-5; clone size: .; CDR3 DNA: TGTGCCAGCTCACCACTCAGGGAGGGAGAGACCCAGTACTTC; CDR3 protein: CASSPLREGETQYF
V gene: TRBV7-9; D gene: .; J gene: TRBJ2-7; clone size: .; CDR3 DNA: TGTGCCAGCAGCTTGGAGACTAGCTCCTACGAGCAGTACTTC; CDR3 protein: CASSLETSSYEQYF
V gene: TRBV7-9; D gene: TRBD1; J gene: TRBJ1-1; clone size: .; CDR3 DNA: TGTGCCAGCAGAGAACAGGGGGGCACTGAAGCTTTCTTT; CDR3 protein: CASREQGGTEAFF
V gene: TRBV30; D gene: .; J gene: TRBJ2-2; clone size: .; CDR3 DNA: TGTGCCTGGACCTCTCAGGGTACCGGGGAGCTGTTTTTT; CDR3 protein: CAWTSQGTGELFF
V gene: TRBV11-1; D gene: TRBD1; J gene: TRBJ1-1; clone size: .; CDR3 DNA: TGTGCCAGCAGCAAAGAACAGGGGGTGAACACTGAAGCTTTCTTT; CDR3 protein: CASSKEQGVNTEAFF
V gene: TRBV5-4; D gene: .; J gene: TRBJ2-2; clone size: .; CDR3 DNA: TGTGCCAGCAGCTCTCGGACGCCCGGGGAGCTGTTTTTT; CDR3 protein: CASSSRTPGELFF
V gene: TRBV4-3; D gene: .; J gene: TRBJ2-3; clone size: .; CDR3 DNA: TGCGCCAGCAGCTCCTTAGGGCTCCCCGGCACAGATACGCAGTATTTT; CDR3 protein: CASSSLGLPGTDTQYF
V gene: TRBV7-8; D gene: .; J gene: TRBJ1-3; clone size: .; CDR3 DNA: TGTGCCAGCAGCCCTACAGGGATTTCCTCTGGAAACACCATATATTTT; CDR3 protein: CASSPTGISSGNTIYF
V gene: TRBV19; D gene: .; J gene: TRBJ1-4; clone size: .; CDR3 DNA: TGTGCCAGTAGACTTGGCTTTAGGGCCTATAATGAAAAACTGTTTTTT; CDR3 protein: CASRLGFRAYNEKLFF
V gene: TRBV9; D gene: .; J gene: TRBJ2-1; clone size: .; CDR3 DNA: TGTGCCAGCAGCGTAGTCGGGACGAGTTACAATGAGCAGTTCTTC; CDR3 protein: CASSVVGTSYNEQFF
V gene: TRBV7-9; D gene: .; J gene: TRBJ1-3; clone size: .; CDR3 DNA: TGTGCCAGCAGCTTAGTTCCCGGAAACACCATATATTTT; CDR3 protein: CASSLVPGNTIYF
V gene: TRBV12-3/TRBV12-4; D gene: TRBD1; J gene: TRBJ1-2; clone size: .; CDR3 DNA: TGTGCCAGCAGTACGGACAGGGGCATTGGCTACACCTTC; CDR3 protein: CASSTDRGIGYTF
V gene: TRBV6-5; D gene: .; J gene: TRBJ2-1; clone size: .; CDR3 DNA: TGTGCCAGCAGTCCTTGGACAGACGAGCAGTTCTTC; CDR3 protein: CASSPWTDEQFF
V gene: TRBV30; D gene: .; J gene: TRBJ1-1; clone size: .; CDR3 DNA: TGTGCCTGGGCCCCGGGGGCCGACACTGAAGCTTTCTTT; CDR3 protein: CAWAPGADTEAFF
V gene: TRBV18; D gene: TRBD2; J gene: TRBJ2-1; clone size: once; CDR3 DNA: TGTGCCAGCTCACCACCAGCGGGAGGGTATGATGAGCAGTTCTTC; CDR3 protein: CASSPPAGGYDEQFF
V gene: TRBV5-6; D gene: .; J gene: TRBJ1-4; clone size: .; CDR3 DNA: TGTGCCAGCAGCTTGTTTGGGCAGGGGAATGAAAAACTGTTTTTT; CDR3 protein: CASSLFGQGNEKLFF
V gene: TRBV28; D gene: .; J gene: TRBJ1-5; clone size: .; CDR3 DNA: TGTGCCAGCAGCCCCGCACTCGGGGGGTCAACGTGGCCCCAGCATTTT; CDR3 protein: CASSPALGGSTWPQHF
V gene: TRBV7-9; D gene: .; J gene: TRBJ1-2; clone size: .; CDR3 DNA: TGTGCCAGCAGCTTAGTAGGACAAGGCTACACCTTC; CDR3 protein: CASSLVGQGYTF
V gene: TRBV9; D gene: .; J gene: TRBJ1-5; clone size: .; CDR3 DNA: TGTGCCAGCAGCGTAGGGGCAGGGCAAACTGTTGAGCCCCAGCATTTT; CDR3 protein: CASSVGAGQTVEPQHF
V gene: TRBV28; D gene: TRBD1; J gene: TRBJ1-2; clone size: .; CDR3 DNA: TGTGCCAGCAGTTCCCGGACAGGCTATGGCTACACCTTC; CDR3 protein: CASSSRTGYGYTF
V gene: TRBV5-4; D gene: .; J gene: TRBJ2-7; clone size: .; CDR3 DNA: TGTGCCAGCAGCTGGGGGGTCGGGTACGAGCAGTACTTC; CDR3 protein: CASSWGVGYEQYF
V gene: TRBV28; D gene: .; J gene: TRBJ1-1; clone size: .; CDR3 DNA: TGTGCCAGCAGACGGTCGGTGAACACTGAAGCTTTCTTT; CDR3 protein: CASRRSVNTEAFF
V gene: TRBV18; D gene: TRBD1; J gene: TRBJ1-6; clone size: .; CDR3 DNA: TGTGCCAGCTCACTTGACGGGACAGAATCCCTCCACTTT; CDR3 protein: CASSLDGTESLHF
V gene: TRBV10-1; D gene: .; J gene: TRBJ2-7; clone size: .; CDR3 DNA: TGCGCCAGCAGCCATCCCGGGACGGGACGAGAGCAGTACTTC; CDR3 protein: CASSHPGTGREQYF
V gene: TRBV7-9; D gene: TRBD1; J gene: TRBJ2-7; clone size: .; CDR3 DNA: TGTGCCAGCAGCTTAGGGAGAAGGGACAGGGGGCGATATTCCGAGCAGTACTTC; CDR3 protein: CASSLGRRDRGRYSEQYF
V gene: TRBV19; D gene: .; J gene: TRBJ1-2; clone size: .; CDR3 DNA: TGTGCCAGTACTTTGGCGTCGAACTATGGCTACACCTTC; CDR3 protein: CASTLASNYGYTF
V gene: TRBV5-1; D gene: TRBD1; J gene: TRBJ1-2; clone size: .; CDR3 DNA: TGCGCCAGCGCAACCGGGACAGGGGGCCGACGAACCTTAACTAACTATGGCTACACCTTC; CDR3 protein: CASATGTGGRRTLTNYGYTF
V gene: TRBV2; D gene: TRBD2; J gene: TRBJ2-7; clone size: .; CDR3 DNA: TGTGCCAGCAGACTAGCGGGTCTTAGCTCCTACGAGCAGTACTTC; CDR3 protein: CASRLAGLSSYEQYF
V gene: TRBV5-6; D gene: .; J gene: TRBJ1-5; clone size: .; CDR3 DNA: TGTGCCAGCAGCTTTGGGGGCAATCAGCCCCAGCATTTT; CDR3 protein: CASSFGGNQPQHF